This T cell receptor beta chain was documented in a study of cytomegalovirus exposure and HLA in healthy donors (TCRdb year 2017). Regarding the research as a whole: In an earlier analysis of some 610 of the donors, 276 Gb of sequence data and about 110 million unique TCR beta sequences from about 190 million T cells were reported. An early release covering roughly 640 HLA-typed donors comprised about 320 gigabases of sequencing data and around 86 million unique TCR sequences. Of the 350 to 450 genotyped donors, less than 85% were placed in the genetic ancestry cluster associated with self-reported Caucasian donors. The study aimed to test whether signatures of past pathogen exposure could be identified by cataloging public T cell receptors. The T cell repertoires of 666 subjects were profiled by immunosequencing and related to cytomegalovirus serostatus. Besides the first cohort of around 700 subjects, a separate validation cohort made up of 120 different subjects was used. High-throughput TCR immunosequencing, statistical association of individual TCRs with disease status, and machine learning were combined to predict cytomegalovirus infection status. A later analysis re-analyzed previously published TCR beta repertoires from 600 to 850 donors and added high-resolution HLA genotyping to study TCR occurrence patterns. Rather than using new phenotypic data, the later analysis identified candidate immune exposures from TCR beta sequences and from how often those sequences occurred across donors. In an earlier analysis of more than 550 of the donors, high-throughput TCR beta sequencing was used to judge whether each TCR beta V gene segment behaved as functional or pseudogenic. Donor age, sex, ethnicity and CMV serostatus were compiled together with the repertoire data. Genome-wide SNP genotypes for about 60% of the 666 donors were used in a later genetic analysis, which treated that subset as a discovery cohort. Every discovery cohort repertoire had been produced on one sequencing platform. Both class I and class II loci were covered by HLA typing, at four-digit resolution. The number of typed donors differed by locus: about 620-640 for A, B, C, DRB1 and DQB1; 522 for DQA1; around 580 for DPA1; and about 450 for DPB1. Roughly five DR-DQ haplotypes were handled as single units for association and clustering because linkage in the cohort was strong. Among roughly 400 genotyped donors of the cohort, an average of approximately 220,000 unique TCR beta nucleotide sequences was sequenced per donor, of which 15% to 20% were non-productive. Summary of the overall study and its limitations: Broadly in line with IMGT annotations, most TCR beta V segments showed up in productive rearrangements about 87% or about 30% of the time in an earlier analysis of some 590 of the donors. Most CMV-associated TCR beta chains appeared to be HLA-restricted in a later analysis, and the HLA associations seemed to be driven largely by CMV exposure. In a later analysis, several top co-occurrence clusters were reported to appear linked to parvovirus B19, influenza, CMV and Epstein-Barr virus. A later genetic analysis associated a missense DCLRE1C variant with V-gene and J-gene trimming of TCR beta chains, and an independent cohort replicated the association. Sequencing depth was assumed to be roughly uniform across donors in the presence/absence analyses, though that assumption may not hold. The authors suggested that the approach could potentially be extended to other disease states and immunological phenotypes. HLA typing was unavailable for some donors at each locus, so association tests used only the typed subset. In a later analysis, HLA-associated TCR beta chains showed more clonal expansion and lower generation probabilities than non-associated chains that were equally common. A later genetic analysis reported fewer N-insertions in productive TCRs among donors in an Asian-associated ancestry cluster than the approximately 670-donor mean. The study listed approximately 160 TCR beta chains as associated with cytomegalovirus. In this cohort, only TCR beta chains were sequenced, and detectable features were limited by the absence of alpha or paired-chain data. Linkage disequilibrium might explain the correlated functional status among segregating V segments, but an unknown experimental factor could not be ruled out. Across donors, most TCR sequences were observed very rarely, whereas some public TCRs were present in many individuals. Cytomegalovirus status was reported to be diagnosed by the classifier with high specificity and sensitivity in both the original and validation cohorts. CMV serostatus was the only immune exposure information available for the cohort. The sequencing pipeline was judged likely to have produced a cluster of highly shared sequence variants as a technical artifact. The earlier analysis of nearly 600 of the donors excluded fewer than 20 rarely observed V segments, including chromosome 9 orphons, because counts were too low. Some IMGT-functional V segments, including TRBV6-2 and TRBV6-3, could not be distinguished by the 87-base-pair reads and were therefore excluded. Specific HLA alleles were associated with 15,000 to 20,000 TCR beta sequences at a false discovery rate of 0.05 in a later analysis. A further reported finding was that TCR beta sequences accurately predicted the HLA-A and HLA-B alleles for most subjects in the first cohort. Assigning TCR associations to individual alleles was difficult when HLA alleles, especially DR and DQ, strongly co-occurred. In vitro tests confirmed that three of the cytomegalovirus-associated TCR beta chains recognize cytomegalovirus antigens. According to a later analysis, TCR association rates differed among HLA loci, with DRB1 alleles showing the most associated TCRs and HLA-C alleles showing the fewest.

A remark on this clone: Its antigen is still unknown. Base qualities are not provided; no much larger clone lies one nucleotide away.

The CDR3, cysteine through phenylalanine, is 14 amino acids long. Just CDR3 DNA is preserved here, 42 bases in frame from base 1. Trimming removed 6 bases from V and 0 bases from J; the gene matches leave 4 bases unexplained. The germline V gene encodes CDR1 SGHAT and CDR2 FQNNGV. Libraries were constructed by the immunoSEQ multiplex PCR assay. For the multiplex PCR, a mixture combining 60 forward primers for TCR Vbeta segments and 13 reverse primers for TCR Jbeta segments was used. Amplification of the CDR3 region of rearranged TCR beta genes was performed with a multiplex PCR assay on genomic DNA. The amplified TCR beta libraries were sequenced on the Illumina HiSeq System as 87-base-pair reads. The published analysis was carried out like this. A later analysis tallied 75 million to 85 million unique TCR beta chains across the 666 repertoires, and about 10 million of those chains were shared by two or more donors. To remove PCR and sequencing errors, raw reads were error-corrected and collapsed into unique sequences using a nearest-neighbor algorithm that merged closely related sequences. V, D and J gene segments were assigned by aligning CDR3 sequences to IMGT reference sequences. For a sequence to be retained, a match of at least six nucleotides was required to both a V gene segment and a J gene segment. Rearrangements were classified as productive when the CDR3 lacked stop codons and remained in frame with V and J, and all other rearrangements were classified as non-productive. CDR3 was defined by IMGT convention, running from the second conserved V-encoded cysteine to the conserved J-encoded phenylalanine. The earlier analysis of 550 to 650 of the donors excluded any sequence lacking an unambiguous match to a single V gene segment. In an earlier analysis of around 600 of the donors, V segments were called functional above 56.7% productive rearrangements and were called segregating when the between-donor standard deviation exceeded 5%. To diagnose cytomegalovirus status from the catalog of TCR beta chain sequences, a statistical classification framework was built. A later analysis assigned V and J genes by comparing TCR nucleotide sequences with IMGT/GENE-DB human TR gene sequences. Using the TCRdist pipeline, a later analysis assigned CDR3 sequences along with most-parsimonious VDJ recombination scenarios. A later analysis defined each TCR beta chain by its CDR3 amino acid sequence plus V-gene family, and excluded reads lacking a unique V-gene family. In a later analysis, 450 to 600 highly shared, low-generation-probability nucleotide sequences were removed to address suspected cross-contamination and a sequencing artifact. In a later analysis, a clonal expansion index was calculated for each public chain from normalized within-repertoire ranks of inferred template counts. Generation probabilities in a later analysis came from a VDJ recombination model fitted to out-of-frame rearrangements, and those results were checked against IGoR. Hypergeometric tests were used in a later analysis to score TCR-TCR, TCR-HLA and TCR-CMV co-occurrence, with a repertoire-size bias correction applied to the TCR pairs. In a later analysis, false discovery rates were estimated by permuting HLA or CMV assignments 20 times. In a later analysis, co-occurring TCRs were grouped using DBSCAN, with TCRdist sequence similarity added in when clustering inside HLA-allele-positive subsets. Repertoires with fewer than 30,000 or more than 120,000 public chains were left out of co-occurrence clustering, as were five repertoires with anomalous nucleotide sharing. Entries here come from immuneACCESS through TCRdb and include only in-frame sequences with V and J called. Some clones fail to appear in such tables; in the studies checked, an unresolved V gene covers under half of the shortfall, and the cause of the remainder is unknown. V and J calls and clone size follow that table, whereas D and trimming were derived from the DNA. The sample table shows around 200,000 clones, and over 80% are seen once. In total, the top ten clones hold more than 8.5% of the sample.

In total, over 600 healthy bone marrow donors made up the cohort. At the time of sampling, all cohort members were nominally healthy, though unrecorded immune exposures were likely present. The donor was CMV seropositive and was included in the group of approximately 300 seropositive cohort members. A peripheral blood sample was collected from each donor, and TCR beta sequencing was performed on peripheral blood mononuclear cells. The Qiagen DNeasy Blood Extraction Kit was used to extract genomic DNA from the blood cell samples. This sequence was found in a woman in her fifties or sixties in good health and CMV-seropositive. The specimen was PBMCs. The chain is made from TRBV11-2 and TRBJ1-1; TRBD1 matches 7 bases in the middle. In nucleotide form, the sequence is TGTGCCAGCAGGCAAGACAGGGTGAACACTGAAGCTTTCTTT. The encoded protein is CASRQDRVNTEAFF.